These 23 T cell receptor beta chains originate from one sample sequenced in a study of shared clonotypes between healthy human individuals. Produced via immunoSEQ multiplex PCR; TCRdb's table is partial and in-frame only. Here the sample spans roughly 2.2 million clones, roughly 92% being singletons. Specimen: naive CD4+ T cells from PBMCs. Subset of the sample: CD45RA+ positively selected. The receptors derive from a man aged 18 to 29 in good health. Some clones in this sample may be carry-over from other donors' samples.

V usage is TRBV14 and J usage is TRBJ2-1; 9 nucleotides agree with TRBD2. Germline V lookup: CDR1 SGHDN, CDR2 FVKESK. The CDR3 totals 14 residues. Trimming took 7 bases from V and 4 from J; bases not matched to a gene: 5. CDR3 coding DNA: TGTGCCAGCACCACTAGCGGGTTATACAATGAGCAGTTCTTC. Its protein product is CASTTSGLYNEQFF.

This sequence joins TRBV28 and TRBJ2-5; TRBD2 is a possible D gene (7 bases). The CDR3 is 13 amino acids. CDR1 and CDR2 from the germline V gene are MDHEN and SYDVKM. The germline V and J ends were trimmed by 6 bases and 6 bases, with 14 bases remaining between them. The CDR3: CASSLGGAKTQYF. The CDR3 region has the DNA TGTGCCAGCAGCCTAGGGGGGGCAAAGACCCAGTACTTC.

This chain links TRBV25-1 with TRBJ1-5; D may be TRBD1 (5 bases). The V gene's germline CDR1 is MGHDK and CDR2 SYGVNS. CDR3 length: 16 amino acids. Trimming stripped 5 bases from V and 0 bases from J, with 14 bases between. CDR3 nucleotide sequence: TGTGCCAGCAGTCCCACGGACGGACATAGCAATCAGCCCCAGCATTTT. It is translated as CASSPTDGHSNQPQHF. Looking up the rest from reference TRBV25-1 and TRBJ1-5 gives the full variable domain: EADIYQTPRYLVIGTGKKITLECSQTMGHDKMYWYQQDPGMELHLIHYSYGVNSTEKGDLSSESTVSRIRTEHFPLTLESARPSHTSQYLCASSPTDGHSNQPQHFGDGTRLSIL.

This clone was found once. The J gene is TRBJ1-2, the V gene TRBV11-2, with a tentative D call TRBD1 (5 bases). V lost 4 bases, J lost 0 bases, and 15 bases lay in between. Germline loops: CDR1 SGHAT, CDR2 FQNNGV. The CDR3 has 16 residues. CDR3 residues: CASSSGRQTSNYGYTF. The CDR3 DNA reads as TGTGCCAGCAGCTCTGGGCGACAGACCTCTAACTATGGCTACACCTTC.

The V call is TRBV12-5, the J call TRBJ2-5; either TRBD1 or TRBD2 may supply D (6 bases each). Germline V gene lookup returns CDR1 LGHNT and CDR2 FRNRAP. V lost 4 bases, J lost 4 bases, and 22 bases lay in between. The CDR3 contains 17 residues. In nucleotides, the CDR3 is TGTGCTAGTGGTTCGGACGTGTGGGGGGCGCCCCGAGAGACCCAGTACTTC. Its protein is CASGSDVWGAPRETQYF.

With respect to this clone: This specimen includes other DNA sequences encoding the same CDR3. This chain connects TRBV7-2 to TRBJ1-3; D might be TRBD1 (5 bases). In germline, CDR1 is SGHTA, CDR2 FQGNSA. V lost 5 bases, J lost 4 bases, and 9 bases lay in between. The CDR3 sequence is 13 residues long. The CDR3 loop reads CASSPGTGNTIYF. The DNA of the CDR3 is TGTGCCAGCAGCCCCGGGACGGGAAACACCATATATTTT. Supplemented by reference TRBV7-2 and TRBJ1-3, the full variable domain reads GAGVSQSPSNKVTEKGKDVELRCDPISGHTALYWYRQSLGQGLEFLIYFQGNSAPDKSGLPSDRFSAERTGGSVSTLTIQRTQQEDSAVYLCASSPGTGNTIYFGEGSWLTVV.

The chain has TRBV5-1 and TRBJ1-1, with D uncertain. CDR1 and CDR2 from the germline V gene are SGHRS and YFSETQ. The CDR3 is made up of 13 amino acids. Trimming pared 0 bases from V and 3 bases from J, leaving 6 bases between. The CDR3 sequence is CASSLDGYTEAFF. The CDR3 DNA reads TGCGCCAGCAGCTTGGATGGGTACACTGAAGCTTTCTTT.

The rearrangement uses TRBV2 and TRBJ1-2; the match to TRBD1 covers 8 bases. The CDR3 has 13 amino acids. V shed 7 bases, J shed 6 bases, and the junction held 7 bases outside the gene matches. Per the germline V gene, CDR1 is SNHLY and CDR2 is FYNNEI. CDR3 nucleotides: TGTGCCAGCACCAGGGACAGGTTGGATGGCTACACCTTC. Translated, it gives CASTRDRLDGYTF.

The V and J genes are TRBV14 and TRBJ2-1, with 7 bases matching TRBD2. This CDR3 contains 17 residues. The V segment lost 1 base and the J segment 9 bases; nucleotides outside the gene matches: 15. Germline lookup yields CDR1 SGHDN and CDR2 FVKESK. Here the CDR3 reads CASSQVSGGRWWSEQFF. The CDR3 nucleotides are TGTGCCAGCAGCCAAGTCTCCGGCGGGAGATGGTGGAGTGAGCAGTTCTTC. Full variable domain (outside the CDR3, taken from reference TRBV14 and TRBJ2-1): EAGVTQFPSHSVIEKGQTVTLRCDPISGHDNLYWYRRVMGKEIKFLLHFVKESKQDESGMPNNRFLAERTGGTYSTLKVQPAELEDSGVYFCASSQVSGGRWWSEQFFGPGTRLTVL.

This chain links TRBV5-1 with TRBJ2-1; D unclear. Trimming removed 4 bases at V and 7 bases at J, with 12 bases between. The CDR3 has 13 amino acids. Germline loops: CDR1 SGHRS, CDR2 YFSETQ. The CDR3 is CASSARLPNEQFF. The CDR3 DNA reads as TGCGCCAGCAGCGCCCGGTTACCAAATGAGCAGTTCTTC.

This sequence joins TRBV4-2 and TRBJ2-1; TRBD2 matches 10 bases. Germline assignment: CDR1 LGHNA and CDR2 YNFKEQ. V gave up 8 bases and J gave up 9 bases; unmatched junction bases: 13. CDR3 length: 15 amino acids. The chain's CDR3 is CASRKASGGRLEQFF. CDR3 coding DNA: TGTGCCAGCCGAAAAGCTAGCGGGGGCCGCCTTGAGCAGTTCTTC.

This rearrangement joins TRBV6-5 to TRBJ1-2, with unresolved D. The germline CDR1 and CDR2 sequences are MNHEY and SVGAGI. V lost 6 bases, J lost 2 bases, and 13 bases lay in between. This CDR3 comprises 14 residues. The CDR3 region has the DNA TGTGCCAGCAGCCAAAGGGAGGGCAACTATGGCTACACCTTC. It is translated as CASSQREGNYGYTF.

The J gene is TRBJ2-5, the V gene TRBV7-3; weak D call: TRBD1 (6 bases). Germline loops: CDR1 SGHTA, CDR2 FQGTGA. Trimming pared 2 bases from V and 4 bases from J, leaving 8 bases between. The CDR3 sequence is 13 residues long. CDR3 coding DNA: TGTGCCAGCAGCTTAGGACAGCGAGAGACCCAGTACTTC. This codes for CASSLGQRETQYF.

The chain employs TRBV7-3 and TRBJ2-1; no definite D call. The germline gives CDR1 SGHTA, CDR2 FQGTGA. Trimming took off 5 bases at V and 5 bases at J, with 16 bases between the two ends. The CDR3 has 15 amino acids. The CDR3 reads CASSPLSPPHNEQFF. The DNA of the CDR3 is TGTGCCAGCAGCCCCTTGTCGCCGCCGCACAATGAGCAGTTCTTC.

The V gene is TRBV6-1, the J gene TRBJ1-5, with D perhaps matching TRBD1 (5 bases). This CDR3 is 15 amino acids long. Germline V gene lookup returns CDR1 MNHNS and CDR2 SASEGT. V lost 7 bases and J lost 1, with 14 bases in between. The CDR3 nucleotides read TGTGCCAGCACCCTCACGGAGGGGAGCAATCAGCCCCAGCATTTT. Translating it yields CASTLTEGSNQPQHF.

J is TRBJ1-5 and V is TRBV10-1, with 7 bases fitting TRBD1. This CDR3 has 16 amino acids. The junction had 17 bases not matched to a gene; V was cut back by 10 bases and J by 5 bases. Germline CDR1 is WNHNN and CDR2 is SYGVQD (reference sequence). CDR3 coding DNA: TGCGCCATCCACTTAGGCACGGGACAGAAAGATCAGCCCCAGCATTTT. Translating gives CAIHLGTGQKDQPQHF.

V is TRBV7-8 and J is TRBJ2-5; 7 positions agree with TRBD2. This CDR3 contains 16 residues. V shed 6 bases, J shed 5 bases, and the junction held 15 bases outside the gene matches. The germline CDR1 and CDR2 sequences are SGHVS and FQNEAQ. CDR3 DNA sequence: TGTGCCAGCAGACAAACCCGCGGGAGTAGAAGGGAGACCCAGTACTTC. This codes for CASRQTRGSRRETQYF.

The genes are TRBV7-9 and TRBJ2-3; no reliable D call. The CDR3 length is 16 residues. Germline V CDR1 and CDR2: SEHNR, FQNEAQ (reference sequence). Between the trimmed V and J ends, which lost 2 bases and 3 bases, there was a span of 15 bases. The DNA for the CDR3 is TGTGCCAGCAGCTTAAGGACCCCCAAGGGAACAGATACGCAGTATTTT. Residues: CASSLRTPKGTDTQYF.

The rearrangement joins TRBV29-1 to TRBJ2-6, with 8 bases lining up with TRBD1. This CDR3 is 15 amino acids long. The V segment lost 7 bases and the J segment 1 base; nucleotides outside the gene matches: 6. CDR1 is SQVTM and CDR2 is ANQGSEA in the germline V gene. The CDR3 here is CSAPTGESGANVLTF. DNA for the CDR3: TGCAGCGCCCCGACAGGGGAATCTGGGGCCAACGTCCTGACTTTC.

V usage is TRBV5-4 and J usage is TRBJ2-7; unclear D gene. The CDR3 runs 13 residues. V shed 0 bases and J shed 3 bases, with 7 bases lying between them. The germline CDR1 and CDR2 sequences are SGHNT and YYREEE (reference sequence). The chain's CDR3 is CASSLGGGYEQYF. In DNA, the CDR3 is TGTGCCAGCAGCTTGGGAGGCGGCTACGAGCAGTACTTC.

The chain recombines TRBV25-1 with TRBJ2-7; 7 positions agree with TRBD1. CDR3 size: 16 residues. Germline values: CDR1 MGHDK, CDR2 SYGVNS. The junction had 11 bases not matched to a gene; V was cut back by 3 bases and J by 3 bases. CDR3 DNA: TGTGCCAGCAGTGATAAAGGGTACAGGGGCGGCTACGAGCAGTACTTC. Residues: CASSDKGYRGGYEQYF.

The rearrangement links TRBV4-1 to TRBJ1-6; D is undetermined. Germline V CDR1 and CDR2: MGHRA, YSYEKL. The CDR3 contains 14 residues. Between the trimmed V and J ends, which lost 2 bases and 12 bases, there was a span of 14 bases. The CDR3 spells CASSQLSRVEPLHF. CDR3 DNA: TGCGCCAGCAGCCAACTGTCTAGGGTTGAACCCCTCCACTTT.

The chain joins TRBV11-2 to TRBJ1-1; TRBD1 is a possible D gene (6 bases). The CDR3 sequence is 12 residues long. Trimming cost V 5 bases and J 8 bases, with 12 bases left between them. The V gene's germline CDR1 is SGHAT and CDR2 FQNNGV. The CDR3 coding sequence is TGTGCCAGCAGCATCAACAGGGAGGAAGCTTTCTTT. Protein sequence: CASSINREEAFF. The full variable domain, in which reference TRBV11-2 and TRBJ1-1 provide the parts outside the CDR3, is EAGVAQSPRYKIIEKRQSVAFWCNPISGHATLYWYQQILGQGPKLLIQFQNNGVVDDSQLPKDRFSAERLKGVDSTLKIQPAKLEDSAVYLCASSINREEAFFGQGTRLTVV.